The 5 T cell receptor beta chains presented below share a single source sample, sequenced in a study of neoadjuvant anti-PD-1 for oral cavity cancer. Indicated time point: after neoadjuvant nivolumab, at surgical resection. Using immunoSEQ multiplex PCR, the repertoire was profiled, and TCRdb retains in-frame clones only, with some absent. This sample yields some 31,000 clones, of which around four fifths are seen a single time; 3% to 4% belongs to the top ten. Source: PBMCs, taken after nivolumab (anti-PD-1) treatment. These receptor sequences come from a person between 35 and 79 years old with oral cavity squamous cell carcinoma.

This clone has only a few counts. The chain carries TRBV7-2 and TRBJ1-6; the D is unclear. This CDR3 has 16 amino acids. Germline V gives CDR1 SGHTA, CDR2 FQGNSA. Trimming took off 0 bases at V and 8 bases at J, with 14 bases between the two ends. CDR3: CASSLAPRTLDSPLHF. The CDR3 DNA sequence: TGTGCCAGCAGCTTAGCGCCAAGGACCCTTGATTCACCCCTCCACTTT.

This clone was detected once. This rearrangement joins TRBV5-1 to TRBJ1-1; tentative D call: TRBD1 (5 bases). Trimming removed 1 base from V and 0 bases from J, with 16 bases in between. There are 17 residues in the CDR3. Germline V gives CDR1 SGHRS, CDR2 YFSETQ. CDR3: CASSLFPTGTLNTEAFF. CDR3 coding DNA: TGCGCCAGCAGCTTGTTTCCAACCGGGACCCTGAACACTGAAGCTTTCTTT.

V and J are TRBV19 and TRBJ2-7; TRBD1 is a possible D gene (6 bases). Germline lookup yields CDR1 LNHDA and CDR2 SQIVND (reference sequence). V lost 7 bases to trimming and J lost 6 bases, with 19 bases between them. The CDR3 length is 14 residues. As DNA, the CDR3 is TGTGCCAGTATGAAGAGGACAGAAATGGGCGAGCAGTACTTC. Amino acids: CASMKRTEMGEQYF.

The sample holds one count of this clone. The rearrangement joins TRBV4-1 to TRBJ2-5, with no clear D. Germline CDR1 reads MGHRA; CDR2 reads YSYEKL. This CDR3 comprises 14 residues. V was clipped by 1 base and J by 5 bases, with 11 bases between them. This chain's CDR3 is CASSQATRWETQYF. The CDR3 DNA reads TGCGCCAGCAGCCAAGCAACACGGTGGGAGACCCAGTACTTC.

In this sample, this clone turned up once. This rearrangement joins TRBV4-3 to TRBJ1-1, with a possible D match to TRBD1 (6 bases). V lost 1 base to trimming and J lost 4 bases, with 10 bases between them. Per germline, CDR1 LGHNA and CDR2 YSLEER. The CDR3 contains 14 residues. The CDR3 protein is CASSQVTGGTEAFF. CDR3 bases: TGCGCCAGCAGCCAAGTGACAGGAGGCACTGAAGCTTTCTTT.